The 2 T cell receptor beta chains given below trace back to one sample, sequenced in a study of cytomegalovirus exposure and HLA in healthy donors. The method was immunoSEQ multiplex PCR; TCRdb's version includes in-frame clones alone and lacks a portion of them. The sample yields a few hundred thousand clones, 80% to 90% seen once. What was sequenced was PBMCs. Receptor source: a woman aged 18-30 years in good health and CMV-seronegative.

The chain is built from TRBV2 and TRBJ2-3; D is ambiguous. Trimming cost V 6 bases and J 1 base, with 11 bases left between them. The CDR3 length is 14 residues. Germline V gene data show CDR1 as SNHLY and CDR2 as FYNNEI. This chain's CDR3 is CASSLSPGTDTQYF. CDR3 nucleotides: TGTGCCAGCAGCCTCTCCCCGGGCACAGATACGCAGTATTTT.

The rearrangement links TRBV7-8 to TRBJ1-1; D unresolved. V was pared by 5 bases and J by 4 bases, with 17 bases between. The CDR3 totals 15 residues. Germline CDR1 is SGHVS and CDR2 is FQNEAQ. The CDR3 nucleotides read TGTGCCAGCAGCCCCGGTATGAGTTTGCGCACTGAAGCTTTCTTT. This codes for CASSPGMSLRTEAFF. Supplemented by reference TRBV7-8 and TRBJ1-1, the full variable domain reads GAGVSQSPRYKVAKRGQDVALRCDPISGHVSLFWYQQALGQGPEFLTYFQNEAQLDKSGLPSDRFFAERPEGSVSTLKIQRTQQEDSAVYLCASSPGMSLRTEAFFGQGTRLTVV.